The 9 T cell receptor beta chains reported below all come from one sample, sequenced in a study of shared clonotypes between healthy human individuals. Clones were sequenced by immunoSEQ multiplex PCR, and TCRdb holds only the in-frame ones, with some missing. The table records about 1.5 million clones, 95% to 97% of them present only once. Sequencing used naive CD4+ T cells sorted from blood. Subset reported: CD45RA+ positively selected. All receptors come from a man aged 25 to 40 in good health.

Here the CDR3 DNA reads TGTGCCAGCAGTGATAATAGAAGGACAGATACGCAGTATTTT. Translation: CASSDNRRTDTQYF. V usage is TRBV2 and J usage is TRBJ2-3; D not resolved. The length of the CDR3 is 14 residues. The germline V gene has CDR1 SNHLY and CDR2 FYNNEI. The ends were cut back, 3 bases at V and 3 bases at J, with 10 bases in the middle.

The chain has TRBV27 and TRBJ2-7; D remains unclear. This CDR3 region has 14 residues. V was clipped by 3 bases and J by 5 bases, with 14 bases between them. CDR1 and CDR2 (germline): MNHEY, SMNVEV (reference sequence). CDR3 protein: CASSFRTERDEQYF. DNA for the CDR3: TGTGCCAGCAGTTTCCGAACAGAACGCGACGAGCAGTACTTC.

The chain joins TRBV2 to TRBJ2-7; D not resolved. Looked up from germline, CDR1 is SNHLY and CDR2 is FYNNEI. This CDR3 is built from 8 residues. The germline V and J ends were trimmed by 6 bases and 6 bases, with 0 bases remaining between them. The CDR3 region is CASSEQYF. The DNA of the CDR3 is TGTGCCAGCAGCGAGCAGTACTTC.

The chain combines TRBV10-3 with TRBJ2-3, with 7 bases aligning to TRBD1. The CDR3 length is 15 residues. J gave up 4 bases and V 0 bases, and 4 bases lay outside the gene matches. The V gene's germline CDR1 is ENHRY and CDR2 SYGVKD. The CDR3 loop is CAISESTGVADTQYF. The CDR3 DNA reads TGTGCCATCAGTGAGTCAACAGGGGTGGCAGATACGCAGTATTTT.

This chain links TRBV4-2 with TRBJ2-5, with a tentative D call TRBD1 (6 bases). The length of the CDR3 is 14 residues. Germline CDR1 and CDR2: LGHNA and YNFKEQ. Between the trimmed V and J ends, which lost 4 bases and 2 bases, there was a span of 11 bases. The CDR3 coding sequence is TGTGCCAGCAGCCCGATGGACAGACAAGAGACCCAGTACTTC. Its translation: CASSPMDRQETQYF.

The V gene is TRBV19, the J gene TRBJ1-2; D is possibly TRBD1 (5 bases). Trimming cost V 5 bases and J 2 bases, with 15 bases left between them. Germline CDR1 and CDR2: LNHDA and SQIVND (reference sequence). This CDR3 has 15 amino acids. The CDR3 region is CASSPTAGANYGYTF. The CDR3 DNA follows: TGTGCCAGTAGTCCCACAGCTGGGGCGAACTATGGCTACACCTTC.

J is TRBJ2-7 and V is TRBV7-2; perhaps TRBD1 as D (6 bases). The CDR3 totals 16 residues. V was cut by 1 base and J by 2 bases, with 15 bases left in between. The germline gives CDR1 SGHTA, CDR2 FQGNSA. Written as DNA, the CDR3 is TGTGCCAGCAGCTTAGGGGGAAGGACAGAGACCTACGAGCAGTACTTC. Its translation is CASSLGGRTETYEQYF.

The rearrangement joins TRBV4-3 to TRBJ2-7, with 8 bases aligning to TRBD2. Germline V gives CDR1 LGHNA, CDR2 YSLEER. V trimming: 1 base; J trimming: 4 bases; junction bases outside the gene matches: 12. CDR3 length: 17 amino acids. The CDR3 spells CASSQVGREDVGYEQYF. The CDR3 DNA follows: TGCGCCAGCAGCCAAGTTGGGCGGGAGGACGTAGGATACGAGCAGTACTTC.

The chain recombines TRBV5-1 with TRBJ2-1; TRBD2 is a possible D gene (7 bases). The CDR3 length is 15 residues. The V and J ends lost 6 bases and 4 bases respectively, with 17 bases between them. Looked up from germline, CDR1 is SGHRS and CDR2 is YFSETQ. DNA of the CDR3: TGCGCCAGCACCGCCCGGGGGGCAGATTACAATGAGCAGTTCTTC. Its translation is CASTARGADYNEQFF.